This T cell receptor (beta chain) was retrieved from a study of blood T cell repertoires in COVID-19. Profiled with immunoSEQ multiplex PCR; TCRdb holds only in-frame clones, not every one. The sample records fewer than 150,000 clones, around 87% being singletons. V lost 1 base and J lost 6, with 21 bases in between. CDR3 size: 17 residues. The germline CDR1 and CDR2 sequences are LGHDT and YNNKEL (reference sequence). The sample taken for sequencing was peripheral blood. This clonotype was sampled from an older woman with acute or convalescent COVID-19. The gene calls are TRBV3-1 (or the pseudogene TRBV3-2) and TRBJ1-1; tentatively, D is TRBD1 (5 bases). For the CDR3, the DNA is TGTGCCAGCAGCCAAGGAGATTGGGGCGAGTGGGTAGCTGAAGCTTTCTTT. This gives the protein CASSQGDWGEWVAEAFF.